This T cell receptor (beta chain) came from a study of cytomegalovirus exposure and HLA in healthy donors. Generated by immunoSEQ multiplex PCR, the TCRdb table keeps only in-frame clones and is missing some. The data hold some 180,000 clones, with 86% observed a single time. The donors were part of the validation cohort of fewer than 150 subjects. That cohort was separate from the first cohort, which comprised fewer than 800 subjects. This CDR3 region has 14 residues. CDR1 and CDR2 from the germline V gene are SGDLS and YYNGEE. The V end lost 0 bases, the J end lost 7 bases, and 10 bases lay between the germline ends.

This rearrangement joins TRBV9 to TRBJ2-2; TRBD2 might be the D (6 bases). The clonotype comes from a man aged 25 to 40 in good health and CMV-seropositive. Sequencing used PBMCs. This CDR3 is CASSVAGRVGELFF. The CDR3 DNA follows: TGTGCCAGCAGCGTAGCCGGGAGAGTCGGGGAGCTGTTTTTT.